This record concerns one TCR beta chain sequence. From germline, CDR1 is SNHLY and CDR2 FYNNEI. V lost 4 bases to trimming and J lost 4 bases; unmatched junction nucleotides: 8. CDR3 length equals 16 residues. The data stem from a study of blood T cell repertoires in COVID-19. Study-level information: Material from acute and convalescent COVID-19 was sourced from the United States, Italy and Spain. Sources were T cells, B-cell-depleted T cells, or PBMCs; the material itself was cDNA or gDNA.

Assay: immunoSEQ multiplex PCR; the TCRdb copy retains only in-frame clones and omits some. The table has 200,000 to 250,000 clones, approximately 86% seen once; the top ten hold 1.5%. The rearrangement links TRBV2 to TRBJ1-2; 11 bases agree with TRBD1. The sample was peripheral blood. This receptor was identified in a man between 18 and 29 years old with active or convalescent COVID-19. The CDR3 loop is CASSGTGGASAYGYTF. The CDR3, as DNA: TGTGCCAGCAGTGGGACAGGGGGCGCTTCGGCCTATGGCTACACCTTC.